The sequence of this T cell receptor (beta chain) was determined in a study of cytotoxic CD8 clonotypes in ibrutinib-treated CLL (dated by TCRdb to the early 2020s). Regarding the complete study: The cohort included some 14 treatment-naive and about a dozen relapsed/refractory patients; some 18 were IGHV unmutated. Every remission and progressive disease sample was obtained while ibrutinib was still being received by the patients. Responses were partial in 25 or so patients and complete in 2; after median about 5.5 years follow-up, roughly 15 stayed in remission and about 12 progressed. On average, each sample yielded roughly 250,000 productive templates and about 100,000 productive rearrangements. The response samples were drawn at a median of 12 months into treatment, with a range of about 6 to 40 months. Of the roughly 86 people in the trial, about 27 had longitudinal samples available. Cryopreserved peripheral blood mononuclear cells were collected at three points: before therapy, at response, and at either sustained remission or disease progression. Here is what the overall study found, with its caveats: Baseline clonality exceeded that of age-matched healthy donors and correlated strongly with circulating CD8+ T-cell counts. Clonality rose at ibrutinib response, remained stable during sustained remission, and dropped back toward baseline at progression. Sampling times were not matched between sustained-remission and progressing patients, and lymph node repertoires were not studied. Public clonotypes were rare and either contracted or stayed stable during treatment, and the rise in clonality at ibrutinib response reflected the expansion of private clonotypes.

This clone has just one count. No antigen is known for it. Qualities for individual bases were not recorded, and no much larger clone is one base off. On a MiSeq, deep resolution sequencing aimed for a depth between 1 in 1 million and 1 in 200,000 T cells, with each clonotype covered approximately 9.8x on average. The immunoSEQ hsTCRB Kit was used to generate TCR beta libraries. As for the authors' bioinformatics: Data were analyzed with ImmunoSEQ Data Assistant and ImmunoSEQ Analyzer, with V, D and J genes assigned per IMGT definitions. Clonality, with values ranging from 0 to 1, was calculated as one minus the normalized Shannon entropy of productive rearrangement frequencies. Only overrepresented clonotypes making up at least 0.05% of each patient's repertoire were included in the public clonotype analysis. About a dozen repertoires from age-matched healthy donors, obtained from immuneACCESS, served as clonality controls. In its TCRdb copy, this immuneACCESS table keeps in-frame sequences only and misses some clones. Where compared with another copy, unresolved V genes explain less than half of these, and the others have no known cause. That table gives V, J and clone size, and the DNA gave D and trimming. The table for this sample lists about 130,000 clones; around 80% of them were counted only once. The top ten constitute 13% of the sample.

The CDR3 starts with the cysteine, ends with the phenylalanine, and has 13 residues. Solely the CDR3 DNA is kept, with 39 bases framed from the first base. V loses 8 bases at its end and J loses 1 base; junction bases beyond the gene matches: 4. The germline V gene supplies CDR1 MDHEN and CDR2 SYDVKM. The label giving this sample's time point can be read as: approximately eleven months on ibrutinib. For TCR beta library preparation, approximately 2 micrograms of genomic DNA were extracted from the cryopreserved PBMCs. Longitudinal blood samples from CLL patients on ibrutinib monotherapy were analyzed using high-throughput TCR beta sequencing. Patients were enrolled in a phase 2 open-label single-center ibrutinib monotherapy trial.

The chain links TRBV28 with TRBJ2-7, with 8 middle bases fitting TRBD2. The source is a human donor with chronic lymphocytic leukemia. Source: PBMCs, taken after 12 months of ibrutinib treatment. The nucleotides read TGTGCCAGCTCGACTAGCGATTCCTACGAGCAGTACTTC. Translated, it reads CASSTSDSYEQYF. Where the CDR3 stops, the reference TRBV28 and TRBJ2-7 genes take over; the full variable domain is DVKVTQSSRYLVKRTGEKVFLECVQDMDHENMFWYRQDPGLGLRLIYFSYDVKMKEKGDIPEGYSVSREKKERFSLILESASTNQTSMYLCASSTSDSYEQYFGPGTRLTVT.